This T cell receptor beta chain was documented in a study of blood T cells in healthy people across ages. As for the study in general: Per two T cells, template switching captured roughly one barcoded beta molecule.

The authors ran a second PCR of 7 to 11 cycles using a sample-barcoded 5' primer and a J-beta primer mix. TCRdb processed the 5' RACE reads anew with MiXCR; each CDR3 protein has one entry. This sample has more than 600,000 distinct CDR3 sequences, with around 25% found just once. With V trimmed by 4 bases and J by 0 bases, 5 bases remained unmatched. Germline CDR1 SGHRS, CDR2 YFSETQ. The CDR3 has 16 amino acids. The same sample was also studied in work on T cells of mothers and their children.

The sequence derives from a boy aged 5-17 years in good health. Sample: blood. V gene TRBV5-1 combines with J gene TRBJ2-1; 9 nucleotides line up with TRBD1. The CDR3 region is CASSLGQGYSYNEQFF. As DNA, the CDR3 is TGCGCCAGCAGCCTAGGACAGGGGTACTCCTACAATGAGCAGTTCTTC.